This paragraph reports one T cell receptor (beta chain). This sample stems from a study of siplizumab effects on memory and regulatory T cells. Profiled with immunoSEQ multiplex PCR; TCRdb holds only in-frame clones, not every one. This sample carries some 99,000 clones, about 90% of them seen once, and the ten largest clones take 0.75%. The V gene end was trimmed by 5 bases and the J gene end by 4 bases; junction bases not matched to a gene: 10. The CDR3 is made up of 15 amino acids. CDR1 and CDR2 from the germline V gene are LNHNV and YYDKDF (reference sequence). J is TRBJ2-5 and V is TRBV15; 7 bases line up with TRBD2. This receptor was obtained from a human donor in good health. The sequenced sample was Tregs sorted from blood. CDR3 in DNA: TGTGCCACCAGCGCTCAACGAGCGGGACCAGAGACCCAGTACTTC. It codes for CATSAQRAGPETQYF.